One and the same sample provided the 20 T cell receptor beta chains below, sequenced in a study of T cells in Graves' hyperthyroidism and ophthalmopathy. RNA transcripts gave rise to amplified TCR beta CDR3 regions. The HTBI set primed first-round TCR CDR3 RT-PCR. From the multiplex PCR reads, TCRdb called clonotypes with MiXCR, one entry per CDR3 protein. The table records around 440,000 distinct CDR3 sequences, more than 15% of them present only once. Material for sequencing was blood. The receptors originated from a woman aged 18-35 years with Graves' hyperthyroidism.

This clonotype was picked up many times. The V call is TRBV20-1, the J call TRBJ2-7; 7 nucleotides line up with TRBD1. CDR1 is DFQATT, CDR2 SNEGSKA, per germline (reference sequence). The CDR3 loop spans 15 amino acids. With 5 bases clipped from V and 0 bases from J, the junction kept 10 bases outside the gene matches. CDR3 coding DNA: TGCAGTGCTGCCACAGGGGTGCCGCTCTCCTACGAGCAGTACTTC. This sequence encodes CSAATGVPLSYEQYF.

CDR3 amino acids: CASTLAGRTDTQYF. The CDR3 coding sequence is TGTGCCAGTACTTTAGCGGGGCGCACAGATACGCAGTATTTT. The gene calls are TRBV19 and TRBJ2-3; 8 positions match TRBD2. V lost 7 bases to trimming and J lost 1 base; unmatched junction nucleotides: 4. This CDR3 is built from 14 residues. Germline V gene lookup returns CDR1 LNHDA and CDR2 SQIVND (reference sequence).

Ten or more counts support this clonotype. The CDR3, as DNA: TGTGCCAGCAGCTTAGTGCCGACAGGGATGAGGCAAGAGACCCAGTACTTC. This encodes CASSLVPTGMRQETQYF. The V gene is TRBV11-2, the J gene TRBJ2-5, with TRBD1 matching over 7 bases. Germline loops: CDR1 SGHAT, CDR2 FQNNGV. V shed 1 base, J shed 2 bases, and the junction held 10 bases outside the gene matches. This CDR3 has 17 amino acids.

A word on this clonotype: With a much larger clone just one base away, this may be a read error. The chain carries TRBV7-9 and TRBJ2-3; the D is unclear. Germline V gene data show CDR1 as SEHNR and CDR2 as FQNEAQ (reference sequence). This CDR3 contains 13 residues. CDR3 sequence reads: CASSAAYTDTQYF. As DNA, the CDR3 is TGTGCTAGCAGCGCAGCTTACACAGATACGCAGTATTTT.

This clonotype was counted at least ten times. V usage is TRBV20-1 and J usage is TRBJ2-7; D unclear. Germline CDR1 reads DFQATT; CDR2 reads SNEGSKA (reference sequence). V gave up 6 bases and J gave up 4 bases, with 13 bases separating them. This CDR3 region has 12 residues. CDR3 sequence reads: CSAARVEYEQYF. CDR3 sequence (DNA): TGCAGTGCCGCTCGCGTAGAGTACGAGCAGTACTTC.

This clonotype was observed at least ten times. The CDR3 region has the DNA TGTGCCAGCAGAGGGAGCGGGATCCTGAGAGAGCAGTACTTC. Protein product: CASRGSGILREQYF. The genes are TRBV27 and TRBJ2-7; 7 positions agree with TRBD2. After removal of 6 bases from V and 7 bases from J, the junction contained 12 bases not matched to a gene. The CDR3 runs 14 residues. Per germline, CDR1 MNHEY and CDR2 SMNVEV (reference sequence).

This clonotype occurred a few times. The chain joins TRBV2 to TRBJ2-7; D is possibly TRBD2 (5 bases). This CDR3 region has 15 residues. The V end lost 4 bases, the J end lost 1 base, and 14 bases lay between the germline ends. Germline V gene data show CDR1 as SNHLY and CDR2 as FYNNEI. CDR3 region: CASSAPSPLSYEQYF. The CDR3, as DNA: TGTGCCAGCAGTGCTCCTAGCCCCCTATCCTACGAGCAGTACTTC. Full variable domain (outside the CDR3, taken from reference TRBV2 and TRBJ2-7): EPEVTQTPSHQVTQMGQEVILRCVPISNHLYFYWYRQILGQKVEFLVSFYNNEISEKSEIFDDQFSVERPDGSNFTLKIRSTKLEDSAMYFCASSAPSPLSYEQYFGPGTRLTVT.

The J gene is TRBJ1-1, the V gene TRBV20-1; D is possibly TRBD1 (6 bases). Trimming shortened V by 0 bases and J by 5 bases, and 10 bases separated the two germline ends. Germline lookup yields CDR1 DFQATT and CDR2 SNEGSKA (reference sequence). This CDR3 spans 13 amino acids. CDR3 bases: TGCAGTGCTAGAGATTCAGGGGATACTGAAGCTTTCTTT. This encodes CSARDSGDTEAFF.

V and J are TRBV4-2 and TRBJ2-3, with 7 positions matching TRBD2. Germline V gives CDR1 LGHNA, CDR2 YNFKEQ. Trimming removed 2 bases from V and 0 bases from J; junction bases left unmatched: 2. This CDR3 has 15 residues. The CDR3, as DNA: TGTGCCAGCAGCCAAAGCGGGGCTAGCACAGATACGCAGTATTTT. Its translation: CASSQSGASTDTQYF.

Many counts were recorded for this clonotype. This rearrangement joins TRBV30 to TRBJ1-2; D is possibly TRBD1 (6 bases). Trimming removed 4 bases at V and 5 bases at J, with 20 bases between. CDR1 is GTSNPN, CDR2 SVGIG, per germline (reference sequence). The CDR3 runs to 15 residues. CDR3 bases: TGTGCCTGGAACCTAATTAGGGGGGGCCAATATGGCTACACCTTC. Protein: CAWNLIRGGQYGYTF.

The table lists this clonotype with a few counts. In DNA form, the CDR3 reads TGTGCCATCAGTGAGCCGGGACTAGCGGGAGGCACAGATACGCAGTATTTT. It codes for CAISEPGLAGGTDTQYF. This chain uses TRBV10-3 with TRBJ2-3; 14 bases line up with TRBD2. V shed 2 bases, J shed 1 base, and the junction held 2 bases outside the gene matches. There are 17 residues in the CDR3. Germline CDR1 reads ENHRY; CDR2 reads SYGVKD.

DNA of the CDR3: TGCGCCAGCAGCACAGTCGGACTAGCGGGAGGGAGGGATACGCAGTATTTT. It yields the protein CASSTVGLAGGRDTQYF. The chain has TRBV5-1 and TRBJ2-3, with TRBD2 identical over 15 bases. CDR1 SGHRS and CDR2 YFSETQ come from the germline V gene. This CDR3 contains 17 residues. The ends lost 4 bases at V and 6 bases at J; junction bases unmatched: 9.

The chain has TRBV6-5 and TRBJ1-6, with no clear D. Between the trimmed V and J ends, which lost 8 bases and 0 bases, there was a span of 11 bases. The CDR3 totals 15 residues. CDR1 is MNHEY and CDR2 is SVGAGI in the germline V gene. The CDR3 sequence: CASRQTSSYNSPLHF. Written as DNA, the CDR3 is TGTGCCAGCCGGCAAACGAGCTCCTATAATTCACCCCTCCACTTT.

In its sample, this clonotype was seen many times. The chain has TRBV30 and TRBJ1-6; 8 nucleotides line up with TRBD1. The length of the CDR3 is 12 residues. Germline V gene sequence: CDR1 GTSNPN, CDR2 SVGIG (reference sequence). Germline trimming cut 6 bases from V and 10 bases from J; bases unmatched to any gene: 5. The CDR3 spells CACQGANSPLHF. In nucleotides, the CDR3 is TGTGCCTGTCAGGGGGCGAACTCACCCCTCCACTTT.

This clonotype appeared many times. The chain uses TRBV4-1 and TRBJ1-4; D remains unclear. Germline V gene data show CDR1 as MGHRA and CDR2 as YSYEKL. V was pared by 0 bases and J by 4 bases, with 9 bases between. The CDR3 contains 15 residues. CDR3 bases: TGCGCCAGCAGCCAAGAGATGGCAGTTAATGAAAAACTGTTTTTT. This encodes CASSQEMAVNEKLFF.

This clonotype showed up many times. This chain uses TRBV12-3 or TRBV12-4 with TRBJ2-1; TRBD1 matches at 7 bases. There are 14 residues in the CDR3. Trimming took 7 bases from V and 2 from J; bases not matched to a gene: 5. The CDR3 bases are TGTGCCAGCACCCCGGGACAGACCTACAATGAGCAGTTCTTC. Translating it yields CASTPGQTYNEQFF.

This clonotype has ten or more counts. This CDR3 is CASTLRHYNEQFF. The CDR3 DNA follows: TGTGCCAGCACCCTCCGGCACTACAATGAGCAGTTCTTC. V usage is TRBV12-3 or TRBV12-4 and J usage is TRBJ2-1, with unresolved D. Trimming stripped 7 bases from V and 3 bases from J, with 10 bases between. The CDR3 runs to 13 residues.

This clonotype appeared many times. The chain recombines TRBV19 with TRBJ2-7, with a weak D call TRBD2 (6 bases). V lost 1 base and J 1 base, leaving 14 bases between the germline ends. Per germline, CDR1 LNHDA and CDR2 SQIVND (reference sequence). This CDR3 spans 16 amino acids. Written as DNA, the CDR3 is TGTGCCAGTAGTATAGTGCCGCGGGGAACGTCCTACGAGCAGTACTTC. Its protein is CASSIVPRGTSYEQYF.

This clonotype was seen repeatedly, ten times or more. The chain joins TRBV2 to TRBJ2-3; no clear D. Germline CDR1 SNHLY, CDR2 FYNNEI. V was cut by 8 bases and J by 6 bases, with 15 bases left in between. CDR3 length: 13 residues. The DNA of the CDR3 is TGTGCCAGCGGCGTTCGGCAGGCGGATACGCAGTATTTT. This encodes CASGVRQADTQYF.

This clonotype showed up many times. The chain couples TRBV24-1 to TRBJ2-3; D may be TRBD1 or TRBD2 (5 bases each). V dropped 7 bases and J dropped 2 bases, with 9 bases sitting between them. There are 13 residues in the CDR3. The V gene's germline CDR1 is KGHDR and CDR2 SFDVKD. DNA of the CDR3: TGTGCCACCAGGTGGGGGAACACAGATACGCAGTATTTT. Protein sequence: CATRWGNTDTQYF.